This is a list of T cell receptor beta chains from one sample in a study of cytomegalovirus exposure and HLA in healthy donors. Profiled with immunoSEQ multiplex PCR; TCRdb holds only in-frame clones, not every one. Here the sample spans about 150,000 clones, around 84% being singletons. Sequenced input: PBMCs. Receptors originate from a human donor in good health. CDR3s include the opening cysteine and the closing phenylalanine or tryptophan. The D gene is left open where the match is weak. Clone size, where shown, is once, few, many, or a class for clones that have expanded.

size	D	V	J	CDR3	DNA
-	TRBD2	TRBV6-6	TRBJ2-1	CASSYSSTSGYNEQFF	TGTGCCAGCAGTTACTCGAGTACTAGCGGATACAATGAGCAGTTCTTC
-	-	TRBV5-4	TRBJ1-2	CASSLGLAGRIYGYTF	TGTGCCAGCAGCTTGGGTTTGGCGGGCAGGATCTATGGCTACACCTTC
-	-	TRBV5-6	TRBJ2-3	CASSRTGILTDTQYF	TGTGCCAGCAGCCGGACCGGGATCCTCACAGATACGCAGTATTTT
few	-	TRBV9	TRBJ1-2	CASSDSVYGYTF	TGTGCCAGCTCCGACAGTGTATATGGCTACACCTTC
-	TRBD2	TRBV27	TRBJ2-3	CASSFLGLAGVGTQYF	TGTGCCAGCAGTTTCCTCGGACTAGCGGGAGTTGGTACGCAGTATTTT
-	TRBD1	TRBV19	TRBJ1-2	CASSIIGTQGRNYGYTF	TGTGCCAGTAGTATAATAGGCACACAGGGGCGCAACTATGGCTACACCTTC
-	TRBD1	TRBV7-9	TRBJ1-6	CASSPGTALNSPLHF	TGTGCCAGCAGCCCCGGGACAGCCCTTAATTCACCCCTCCACTTT
-	-	TRBV25-1	TRBJ1-2	CASQWAGGYGYTF	TGTGCCAGCCAATGGGCCGGGGGGTATGGCTACACCTTC
-	-	TRBV6-5	TRBJ1-1	CASSLHRYTEAFF	TGTGCCAGCAGTTTACACAGATACACTGAAGCTTTCTTT
-	TRBD1	TRBV5-1	TRBJ1-1	CASSFETGGAVRAFF	TGCGCCAGCAGCTTCGAGACAGGGGGCGCGGTTAGGGCTTTCTTT
few	TRBD1	TRBV27	TRBJ2-7	CASRPTTGSIHEQYF	TGTGCCAGCAGGCCGACGACAGGGTCCATCCACGAGCAGTACTTC
-	TRBD1	TRBV2	TRBJ1-3	CASSTGTGVGNTIYF	TGTGCCAGCAGTACAGGGACAGGGGTTGGAAACACCATATATTTT
-	TRBD1	TRBV29-1	TRBJ2-1	CSVKGQGFPSYNEQFF	TGCAGCGTGAAGGGACAGGGATTTCCCTCCTACAATGAGCAGTTCTTC
-	TRBD1	TRBV12-5	TRBJ1-2	CASGLDRASGYTF	TGTGCTAGTGGCCTGGACAGGGCTAGTGGCTACACCTTC
-	-	TRBV28	TRBJ1-5	CASSFKGSSNQPQHF	TGTGCCAGCAGTTTTAAGGGGTCCAGCAATCAGCCCCAGCATTTT
-	-	TRBV29-1	TRBJ1-2	CSGLKVDSAGYTF	TGCAGCGGACTTAAAGTAGACAGTGCCGGCTACACCTTC
once	-	TRBV2	TRBJ1-5	CASRGLGRVQPQHF	TGTGCCAGCAGGGGGCTTGGCAGGGTTCAGCCCCAGCATTTT
few	TRBD1	TRBV9	TRBJ1-1	CASSAAGQMNTEAFF	TGTGCCAGCAGCGCCGCGGGACAGATGAACACTGAAGCTTTCTTT
-	TRBD1	TRBV10-3	TRBJ2-7	CAIGTGGLTYEQYF	TGTGCCATCGGGACAGGGGGCCTAACTTACGAGCAGTACTTC
-	-	TRBV27	TRBJ2-7	CASSFLKIGAGIDEQYF	TGTGCCAGCAGTTTTCTCAAGATTGGAGCAGGGATCGACGAGCAGTACTTC
-	TRBD2	TRBV2	TRBJ2-3	CASSEGTLRLAGGGDTQYF	TGTGCCAGCAGTGAAGGGACTTTAAGACTAGCGGGCGGGGGGGATACGCAGTATTTT
once	-	TRBV11-2	TRBJ1-1	CASSLARGRGDTEAFF	TGTGCCAGCAGCTTAGCCCGGGGCAGGGGAGACACTGAAGCTTTCTTT
-	TRBD1	TRBV19	TRBJ1-5	CASSDRDRALSNQPQHF	TGTGCCAGTAGTGACCGGGACAGGGCTCTTAGCAATCAGCCCCAGCATTTT
few	TRBD2	TRBV4-2	TRBJ2-7	CASSHQAAREVYEQYF	TGTGCCAGCAGCCACCAAGCAGCGCGGGAGGTCTACGAGCAGTACTTC
-	-	TRBV30	TRBJ1-1	CAWSFRAWATEAFF	TGTGCCTGGAGTTTCAGGGCATGGGCCACTGAAGCTTTCTTT
-	TRBD1	TRBV7-9	TRBJ1-2	CASSLVGQGRNYGYTF	TGTGCCAGCAGCTTGGTTGGACAGGGGAGGAACTATGGCTACACCTTC
-	-	TRBV5-1	TRBJ1-1	CASSLESLATEAFF	TGCGCCAGCAGCTTGGAAAGCTTAGCTACTGAAGCTTTCTTT
once	TRBD1	TRBV30	TRBJ2-7	CAWSGQGAADEQYF	TGTGCCTGGAGCGGACAGGGGGCGGCTGACGAGCAGTACTTC
-	-	TRBV29-1	TRBJ2-3	CSVEPGRADTQYF	TGCAGCGTTGAACCGGGTCGGGCAGATACGCAGTATTTT
-	TRBD1	TRBV28	TRBJ1-2	CASSLPDRVDGYTF	TGTGCCAGCAGTTTACCTGACAGGGTAGATGGCTACACCTTC
-	-	TRBV5-1	TRBJ2-7	CASSARGPSYEQYF	TGCGCCAGCAGCGCACGAGGTCCCTCCTACGAGCAGTACTTC
-	TRBD1	TRBV19	TRBJ2-6	CASSIGQGRSGANVLTF	TGTGCCAGTAGTATCGGACAGGGCCGCTCTGGGGCCAACGTCCTGACTTTC
once	TRBD1	TRBV5-1	TRBJ2-7	CASSWMGTGNLYEQYF	TGCGCCAGCAGCTGGATGGGGACAGGGAACTTATACGAGCAGTACTTC
-	-	TRBV19	TRBJ1-2	CASSANRENYGYTF	TGTGCCAGTAGTGCGAACAGGGAAAACTATGGCTACACCTTC
-	-	TRBV5-1	TRBJ2-5	CASSSQGQETQYF	TGCGCCAGCAGCTCGCAGGGTCAAGAGACCCAGTACTTC
-	-	TRBV25-1	TRBJ2-7	CASSGIGGTATYEQYF	TGTGCCAGCAGTGGAATTGGAGGGACAGCAACCTACGAGCAGTACTTC
once	-	TRBV6-4	TRBJ2-2	CASIAGNNPGELFF	TGTGCCAGCATAGCAGGGAATAACCCCGGGGAGCTGTTTTTT
-	-	TRBV7-2	TRBJ1-1	CASSGRLNTEAFF	TGTGCCAGCAGCGGCCGCCTGAACACTGAAGCTTTCTTT
-	-	TRBV9	TRBJ2-5	CASSVNEETQYF	TGTGCCAGCAGCGTTAACGAGGAGACCCAGTACTTC